The source of this T cell receptor (beta chain) is a study of shared clonotypes between healthy human individuals. Looking at the study overall: Aged 18 to 49, the donors were a couple of women and three men. Study findings and constraints: An anticipated effect of sequencing depth on clonotype sharing among donors was recognized.

V trimming: 6 bases; J trimming: 1 base; junction bases outside the gene matches: 13. CDR1 and CDR2 from the germline V gene are SNHLY and FYNNEI. The CDR3 has 18 residues. This clone appeared a few times. The antigen remains undetermined. Samples underwent the assay at deep level. Sequencing of unsorted PBMC DNA was carried out using ten immunoSEQ deep assay plates. Generated by immunoSEQ multiplex PCR, the TCRdb table keeps only in-frame clones and is missing some. The sample consists of about 490,000 clones, roughly 85% of them appearing once. Specimen: PBMCs. The rearrangement uses TRBV2 and TRBJ2-3; 10 positions match TRBD2. The sequence was obtained from a woman between 40 and 55 years old in good health. Some clones in this sample may be carry-over from other donors' samples. Here the CDR3 DNA reads TGTGCCAGCAGGCCTAGCGGGAGAGAGGTTAGGGGCACAGATACGCAGTATTTT. This translates into CASRPSGREVRGTDTQYF.